This TCR beta chain was recovered during a study of T cell responses to AZD1222 COVID-19 vaccine. Findings and limits, study-wide: None of the repertoires were sampled until the peak T cell response had passed. Dominant CD4 TCR responses targeted spike regions 160-218 and 743-854.

CDR3 size: 15 residues. Germline V gives CDR1 MNHEY, CDR2 SVGAGI. The J segment lost 1 base and the V segment lost 6 bases, leaving 7 bases of the junction unmatched. Of note for this clone: The antigen is not known.

Some clones are missing from TCRdb's copy, which holds only in-frame ones; the method was immunoSEQ multiplex PCR. The table shows 130,000 to 150,000 clones, with approximately 88% occurring only once. Sequencing was performed on peripheral blood, taken 28 days after the second dose of the MenACWY control vaccine. This sequence was found in an adult who received the MenACWY meningococcal vaccine as a control. The chain couples TRBV6-5 to TRBJ2-3; 7 positions match TRBD1. CDR3 sequence reads: CASRWTGLGTDTQYF. The CDR3 nucleotides read TGTGCCAGCAGGTGGACAGGATTAGGCACAGATACGCAGTATTTT.